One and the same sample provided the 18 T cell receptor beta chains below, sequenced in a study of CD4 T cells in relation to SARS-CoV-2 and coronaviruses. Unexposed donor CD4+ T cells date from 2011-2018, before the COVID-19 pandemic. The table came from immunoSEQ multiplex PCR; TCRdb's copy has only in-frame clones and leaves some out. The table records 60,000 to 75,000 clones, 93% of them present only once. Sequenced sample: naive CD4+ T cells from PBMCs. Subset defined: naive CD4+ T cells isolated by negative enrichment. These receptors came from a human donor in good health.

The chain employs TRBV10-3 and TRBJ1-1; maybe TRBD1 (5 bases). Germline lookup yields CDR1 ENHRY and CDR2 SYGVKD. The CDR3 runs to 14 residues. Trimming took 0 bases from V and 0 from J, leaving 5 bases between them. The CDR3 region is CAISESQVNTEAFF. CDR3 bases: TGTGCCATCAGTGAGTCACAGGTGAACACTGAAGCTTTCTTT.

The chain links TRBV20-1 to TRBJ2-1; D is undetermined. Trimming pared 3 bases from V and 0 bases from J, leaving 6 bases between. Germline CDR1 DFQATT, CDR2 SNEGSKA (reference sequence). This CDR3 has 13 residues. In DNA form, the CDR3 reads TGCAGTGCTAGTATTAACTCCTACAATGAGCAGTTCTTC. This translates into CSASINSYNEQFF.

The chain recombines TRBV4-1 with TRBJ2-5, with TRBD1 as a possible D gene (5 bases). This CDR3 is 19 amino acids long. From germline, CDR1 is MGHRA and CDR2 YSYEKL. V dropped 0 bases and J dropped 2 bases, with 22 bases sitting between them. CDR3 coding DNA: TGCGCCAGCAGCCAAGATAGGGCCAGGGCTTCAGGACGACAAGAGACCCAGTACTTC. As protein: CASSQDRARASGRQETQYF.

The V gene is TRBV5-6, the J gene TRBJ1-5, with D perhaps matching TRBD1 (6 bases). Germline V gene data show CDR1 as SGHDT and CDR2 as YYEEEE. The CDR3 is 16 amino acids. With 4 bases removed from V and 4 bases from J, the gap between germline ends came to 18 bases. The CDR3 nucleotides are TGTGCCAGCAGCCGGGGGGGCGGAGTTTTAAATCAGCCCCAGCATTTT. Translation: CASSRGGGVLNQPQHF. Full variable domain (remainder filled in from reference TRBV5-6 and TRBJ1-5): DAGVTQSPTHLIKTRGQQVTLRCSPKSGHDTVSWYQQALGQGPQFIFQYYEEEERQRGNFPDRFSGHQFPNYSSELNVNALLLGDSALYLCASSRGGGVLNQPQHFGDGTRLSIL.

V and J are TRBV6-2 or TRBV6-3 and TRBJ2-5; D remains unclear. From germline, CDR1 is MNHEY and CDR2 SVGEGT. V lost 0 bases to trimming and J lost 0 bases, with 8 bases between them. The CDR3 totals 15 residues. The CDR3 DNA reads TGTGCCAGCAGTTACTCGACCAGACACCAAGAGACCCAGTACTTC. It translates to CASSYSTRHQETQYF.

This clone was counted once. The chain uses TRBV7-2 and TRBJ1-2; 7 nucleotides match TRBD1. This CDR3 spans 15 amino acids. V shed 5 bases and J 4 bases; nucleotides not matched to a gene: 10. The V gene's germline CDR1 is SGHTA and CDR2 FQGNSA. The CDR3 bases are TGTGCCAGCAGCAATCGAGAGACAGGGTCCTATGGCTACACCTTC. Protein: CASSNRETGSYGYTF.

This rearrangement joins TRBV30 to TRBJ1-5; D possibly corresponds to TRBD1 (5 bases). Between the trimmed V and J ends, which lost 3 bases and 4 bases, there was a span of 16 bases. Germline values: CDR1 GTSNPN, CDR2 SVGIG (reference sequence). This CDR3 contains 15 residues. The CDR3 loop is CAWSVRGIGNQPQHF. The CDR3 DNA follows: TGTGCCTGGAGCGTACGGGGGATCGGGAATCAGCCCCAGCATTTT.

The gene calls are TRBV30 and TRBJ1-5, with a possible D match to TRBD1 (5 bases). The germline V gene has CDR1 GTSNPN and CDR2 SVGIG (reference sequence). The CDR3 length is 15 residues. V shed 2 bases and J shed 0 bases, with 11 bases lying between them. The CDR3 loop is CAWSPPGNSNQPQHF. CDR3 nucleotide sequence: TGTGCCTGGAGTCCCCCAGGGAATAGCAATCAGCCCCAGCATTTT.

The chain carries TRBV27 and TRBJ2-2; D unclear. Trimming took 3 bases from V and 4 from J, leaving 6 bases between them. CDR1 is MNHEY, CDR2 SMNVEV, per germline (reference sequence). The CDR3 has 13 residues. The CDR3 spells CASSFWSTGELFF. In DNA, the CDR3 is TGTGCCAGCAGTTTTTGGTCCACCGGGGAGCTGTTTTTT.

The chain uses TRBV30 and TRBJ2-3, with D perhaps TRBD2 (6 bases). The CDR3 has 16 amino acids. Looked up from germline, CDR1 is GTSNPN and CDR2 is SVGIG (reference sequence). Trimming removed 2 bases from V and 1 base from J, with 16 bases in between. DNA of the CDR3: TGTGCCTGGAGTATAGGGGAACAGCGGGGCACAGATACGCAGTATTTT. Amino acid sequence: CAWSIGEQRGTDTQYF.

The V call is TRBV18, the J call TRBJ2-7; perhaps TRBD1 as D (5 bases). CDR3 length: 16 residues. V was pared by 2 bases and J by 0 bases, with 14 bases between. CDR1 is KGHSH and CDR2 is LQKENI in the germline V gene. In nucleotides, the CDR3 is TGTGCCAGCTCACCAAATAGGGCAGGGATCTCCTACGAGCAGTACTTC. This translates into CASSPNRAGISYEQYF.

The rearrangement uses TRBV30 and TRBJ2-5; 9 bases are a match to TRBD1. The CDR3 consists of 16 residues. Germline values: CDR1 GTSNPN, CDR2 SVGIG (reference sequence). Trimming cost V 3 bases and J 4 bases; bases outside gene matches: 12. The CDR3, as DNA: TGTGCCTGGAGAGTACAGGGGGCGCAGGGACCAGAGACCCAGTACTTC. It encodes CAWRVQGAQGPETQYF.

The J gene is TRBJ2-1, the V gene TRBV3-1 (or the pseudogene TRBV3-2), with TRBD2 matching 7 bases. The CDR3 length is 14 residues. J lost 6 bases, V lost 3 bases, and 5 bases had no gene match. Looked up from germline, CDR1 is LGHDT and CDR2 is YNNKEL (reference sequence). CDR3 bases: TGTGCCAGCAGCCATAGAGCGGGATTCAATGAGCAGTTCTTC. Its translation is CASSHRAGFNEQFF.

CDR3 sequence: CSVEPLRGHRDSVNTEAFF. Written as DNA, the CDR3 is TGCAGCGTTGAACCCTTGAGGGGACATAGGGACAGTGTGAACACTGAAGCTTTCTTT. This chain uses TRBV29-1 with TRBJ1-1, with 7 positions matching TRBD1. The CDR3 length is 19 residues. The germline V gene has CDR1 SQVTM and CDR2 ANQGSEA. J gave up 0 bases and V 2 bases, and 18 bases lay outside the gene matches.

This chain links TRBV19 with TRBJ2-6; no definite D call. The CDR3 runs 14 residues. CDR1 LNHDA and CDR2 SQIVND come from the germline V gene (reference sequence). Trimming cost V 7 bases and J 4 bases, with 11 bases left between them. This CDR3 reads CASISGVGANVLTF. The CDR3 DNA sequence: TGTGCCAGTATTAGTGGGGTCGGGGCCAACGTCCTGACTTTC.

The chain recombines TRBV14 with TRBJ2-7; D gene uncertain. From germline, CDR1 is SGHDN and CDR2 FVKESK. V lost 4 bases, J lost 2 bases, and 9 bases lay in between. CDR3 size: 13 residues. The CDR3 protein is CASSLLSPYEQYF. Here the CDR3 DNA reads TGTGCCAGCAGCCTCCTATCCCCCTACGAGCAGTACTTC.

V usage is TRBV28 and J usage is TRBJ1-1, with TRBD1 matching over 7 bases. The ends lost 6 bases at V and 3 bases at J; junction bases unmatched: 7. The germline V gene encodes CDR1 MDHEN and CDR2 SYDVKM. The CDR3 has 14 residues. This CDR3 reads CASSPAGQDTEAFF. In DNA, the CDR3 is TGTGCCAGCAGCCCGGCAGGACAGGACACTGAAGCTTTCTTT.

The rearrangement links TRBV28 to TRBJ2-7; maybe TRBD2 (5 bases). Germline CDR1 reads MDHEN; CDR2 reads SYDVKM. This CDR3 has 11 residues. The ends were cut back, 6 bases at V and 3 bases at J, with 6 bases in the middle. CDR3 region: CASRTNYEQYF. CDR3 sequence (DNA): TGTGCCAGCAGGACTAACTACGAGCAGTACTTC.